The source of this T cell receptor (beta chain) is a study of blood T cell repertoires in COVID-19. Overall study: COVID-19 samples, acute and convalescent, were from the United States, Italy and Spain.

The CDR3 loop spans 15 amino acids. The ends lost 6 bases at V and 0 bases at J; junction bases unmatched: 7. The germline V gene has CDR1 MNHNY and CDR2 SVGAGI (reference sequence). Profiling relied on immunoSEQ multiplex PCR, and the TCRdb table lists in-frame clones only, not all of them. This sample carries roughly 200,000 clones, 88% of them seen once, and the ten largest clones take over 1.5%. This chain uses TRBV6-6 with TRBJ2-7; TRBD1 aligns across 8 bases. The sequenced material came from peripheral blood. The sequence was collected from a man between 65 and 80 years old with acute or convalescent COVID-19. The CDR3 protein is CASRAPGGSSYEQYF. The CDR3, as DNA: TGTGCCAGCAGGGCTCCAGGGGGCAGCTCCTACGAGCAGTACTTC.